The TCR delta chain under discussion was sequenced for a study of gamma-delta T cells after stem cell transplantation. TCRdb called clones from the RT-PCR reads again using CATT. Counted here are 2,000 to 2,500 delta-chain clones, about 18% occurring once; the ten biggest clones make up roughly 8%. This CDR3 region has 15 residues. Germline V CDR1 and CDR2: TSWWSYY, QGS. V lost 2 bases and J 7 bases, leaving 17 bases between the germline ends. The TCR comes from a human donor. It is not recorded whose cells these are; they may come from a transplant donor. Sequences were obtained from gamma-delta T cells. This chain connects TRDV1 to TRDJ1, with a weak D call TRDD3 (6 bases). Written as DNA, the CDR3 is TGTGCTCTTGGGGAAAAACTAGGGGGCTGGGGTAAACTCATCTTT. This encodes CALGEKLGGWGKLIF.